This passage covers 14 T cell receptor beta chains from one sample sequenced in a study of control samples from healthy donors and cancer patients. The protocol was immunoSEQ multiplex PCR, while the TCRdb copy is restricted to in-frame clones and leaves out a portion. The sample has 390,000 or so clones; 75% to 95% are singletons. Sequencing was done on a sample of PBMCs. Receptors originate from a man between 40 and 49 years old with head and neck cancer.

This chain links TRBV9 with TRBJ1-6, with 7 bases identical to TRBD1. Trimming at V came to 4 bases and at J to 2 bases, leaving 3 bases not matched to a gene. CDR1 SGDLS and CDR2 YYNGEE come from the germline V gene. CDR3 length equals 15 residues. The CDR3 reads CASSLDRAYNSPLHF. The CDR3 DNA reads as TGTGCCAGCAGCCTCGACAGGGCCTATAATTCACCCCTCCACTTT.

The chain couples TRBV21-1 to TRBJ1-4. TRBV21-1 is shown as a pseudogene. The CDR3 covers 17 residues. Written as DNA, the CDR3 is TGTGCCAGCAGCAAGCCATTAGGGAATAGGGCGAATGAAAAACTGTTTTTT. Translating it yields CASSKPLGNRANEKLFF.

The CDR3 DNA sequence: TGTGCCACCCACAAGCCCCCTCGGGACAAACACTATGGCTACACCTTC. It codes for CATHKPPRDKHYGYTF. The chain links TRBV28 to TRBJ1-2; a weak D match, TRBD1 (6 bases). Germline CDR1 MDHEN, CDR2 SYDVKM. The CDR3 sequence is 16 residues long. V gave up 10 bases and J gave up 3 bases, with 24 bases separating them.

The rearrangement uses TRBV3-1 (or the pseudogene TRBV3-2) and TRBJ1-4; no clear D. V gave up 6 bases and J gave up 0 bases, with 8 bases separating them. Germline CDR1 LGHDT, CDR2 YNNKEL (reference sequence). This CDR3 has 14 residues. CDR3 loop: CASRLGATNEKLFF. Here the CDR3 DNA reads TGTGCCAGCAGACTGGGCGCAACTAATGAAAAACTGTTTTTT.

The rearrangement uses TRBV4-2 and TRBJ2-2; D is unresolved. CDR1 and CDR2 from the germline V gene are LGHNA and YNFKEQ. CDR3 length: 15 amino acids. With 4 bases removed from V and 1 base from J, the gap between germline ends came to 10 bases. CDR3 nucleotides: TGTGCCAGCAGCCGTAACATGGGGAACACCGGGGAGCTGTTTTTT. This translates into CASSRNMGNTGELFF.

The chain couples TRBV3-1 (or the pseudogene TRBV3-2) to TRBJ2-7; D call uncertain. Germline CDR1 and CDR2: LGHDT and YNNKEL (reference sequence). Deletions cut 4 bases from V and 0 bases from J, with 16 bases between. CDR3 length: 16 amino acids. CDR3 protein: CASSRIRARHSYEQYF. In nucleotides, the CDR3 is TGTGCCAGCAGCCGGATCCGGGCGAGACACTCCTACGAGCAGTACTTC.

The chain couples TRBV29-1 to TRBJ2-5, with a possible D match to TRBD2 (5 bases). The V end lost 6 bases, the J end lost 1 base, and 18 bases lay between the germline ends. Germline V gene sequence: CDR1 SQVTM, CDR2 ANQGSEA. The CDR3 length is 15 residues. The CDR3 spells CSVKHQPTIQETQYF. In nucleotides, the CDR3 is TGCAGCGTCAAACACCAACCGACTATCCAAGAGACCCAGTACTTC. The full variable domain, completed using reference TRBV29-1 and TRBJ2-5, is SAVISQKPSRDICQRGTSLTIQCQVDSQVTMMFWYRQQPGQSLTLIATANQGSEATYESGFVIDKFPISRPNLTFSTLTVSNMSPEDSSIYLCSVKHQPTIQETQYFGPGTRLLVL.

V gene TRBV7-6 combines with J gene TRBJ1-1, with 10 bases fitting TRBD1. The CDR3 loop spans 15 amino acids. The V gene's germline CDR1 is SGHVS and CDR2 FNYEAQ. J gave up 0 bases and V 5 bases, and 3 bases lay outside the gene matches. The DNA of the CDR3 is TGTGCCAGCAGCCTGGGACAGGGGATGAACACTGAAGCTTTCTTT. Protein product: CASSLGQGMNTEAFF.

This clone was recorded once. CDR3 DNA sequence: TGTGCCAGCAGTGGGGACAATAATGAAAAACTGTTTTTT. It is translated as CASSGDNNEKLFF. The rearrangement uses TRBV2 and TRBJ1-4, with D possibly matching TRBD1 (6 bases). With 4 bases removed from V and 4 bases from J, the gap between germline ends came to 7 bases. The germline V gene encodes CDR1 SNHLY and CDR2 FYNNEI. This CDR3 region has 13 residues.

This chain uses TRBV5-1 with TRBJ2-1; D uncertain. The CDR3 is 13 residues long. Germline V gene lookup returns CDR1 SGHRS and CDR2 YFSETQ. Trimming took 4 bases from V and 6 from J, leaving 11 bases between them. The CDR3 is CASSPDGFNEQFF. The CDR3 DNA reads as TGCGCCAGCAGCCCCGACGGATTCAATGAGCAGTTCTTC.

The rearrangement joins TRBV18 to TRBJ1-1, with D tentatively TRBD1 (6 bases). This CDR3 is 15 amino acids long. Trimming pared 4 bases from V and 1 base from J, leaving 13 bases between. The V gene's germline CDR1 is KGHSH and CDR2 LQKENI. The DNA of the CDR3 is TGTGCCAGCTCACTAGGCCGACAGGAGAACACTGAAGCTTTCTTT. This codes for CASSLGRQENTEAFF.

The V and J genes are TRBV19 and TRBJ1-2; D unclear. The V gene lost 8 bases and the J gene lost 4 bases, with 17 bases spanning the gap. This CDR3 is built from 14 residues. The V gene's germline CDR1 is LNHDA and CDR2 SQIVND (reference sequence). Here the CDR3 reads CASSLRWGSYGYTF. The CDR3 coding sequence is TGTGCCAGTTCCCTGAGGTGGGGAAGCTATGGCTACACCTTC.

The V and J genes are TRBV7-9 and TRBJ2-7; 9 positions agree with TRBD1. With 1 base clipped from V and 2 bases from J, the junction kept 3 bases outside the gene matches. This CDR3 comprises 15 residues. Germline values: CDR1 SEHNR, CDR2 FQNEAQ (reference sequence). CDR3 sequence: CASSLGDREAYEQYF. In DNA, the CDR3 is TGTGCCAGCAGCTTAGGGGACAGGGAGGCCTACGAGCAGTACTTC.

This chain joins TRBV15 and TRBJ1-1; D uncertain. The V end lost 5 bases, the J end lost 0 bases, and 10 bases lay between the germline ends. The germline gives CDR1 LNHNV, CDR2 YYDKDF (reference sequence). The CDR3 consists of 14 residues. CDR3 coding DNA: TGTGCCACCAGCGAGCCCACGGTGAACACTGAAGCTTTCTTT. Translation gives CATSEPTVNTEAFF.